The rows below give T cell receptor beta chains drawn from one sample of a study of Tregs in tolerant kidney transplant recipients. TCRdb's table, derived via immunoSEQ multiplex PCR, lists solely in-frame clones and lacks some. The sample lists approximately 260,000 clones; roughly 84% were seen once. Material: CD4+ T cells from blood. The receptors were sampled from a human donor in good health. The CDR3 runs from the conserved cysteine through the conserved F or W. The D gene is left open where the match is weak. Expanded clones are given a class, and other clones once, few, many or no size at all.

V gene,J gene,clone size,D gene,CDR3 DNA,CDR3 protein
TRBV5-1,TRBJ2-3,.,.,TGCGCCAGCACCGATAACACAGATACGCAGTATTTT,CASTDNTDTQYF
TRBV6-5,TRBJ2-7,.,.,TGTGCCAGCAGTAGACCCGACTTACCCTACGAGCAGTACTTC,CASSRPDLPYEQYF
TRBV29-1,TRBJ2-5,.,.,TGCAGCGTCTTGGACCCATCAAAAGAGACCCAGTACTTC,CSVLDPSKETQYF
TRBV4-1,TRBJ2-5,few,TRBD2,TGCGCCAGCAGCCTAACCAGCCGGGGGGGCGGGGAGACCCAGTACTTC,CASSLTSRGGGETQYF
TRBV27,TRBJ1-2,.,TRBD1,TGTGCCAGCAGTTTATCAAGGACAGGGTACCTCTATGGCTACACCTTC,CASSLSRTGYLYGYTF
TRBV6-6,TRBJ1-1,.,.,TGTGCCAGCAGCCCAGGCTCCCATCGGCGAGCTTTCTTT,CASSPGSHRRAFF
TRBV27,TRBJ2-7,.,TRBD2,TGTGCCAGCAGTTTATCTCCCGCCCAGGGACTAGACTCGAACGAGCAGTACTTC,CASSLSPAQGLDSNEQYF
TRBV5-5,TRBJ1-2,few,.,TGTGCCAGCAGCTTGGTGGGGAATCGGCCGGACTATGGCTACACCTTC,CASSLVGNRPDYGYTF
TRBV7-2,TRBJ2-7,.,TRBD2,TGTGCCAGCAGCCCTAGCGGGAGAAGGGGCGAGCAGTACTTC,CASSPSGRRGEQYF
TRBV11-2,TRBJ2-1,.,TRBD1,TGTGCCAGCAGCTTGACCCTGGGACAGACTTACAATGAGCAGTTCTTC,CASSLTLGQTYNEQFF
TRBV6-1,TRBJ1-2,.,.,TGTGCCAGCAGCGAACCGGGACTCTCGTTTAACTCTGGCTACACCTTC,CASSEPGLSFNSGYTF
TRBV19,TRBJ2-7,.,.,TGTGCCAGTACCCCCTCGGCACCAGTCTCCTACGAGCAGTACTTC,CASTPSAPVSYEQYF
TRBV6-5,TRBJ2-7,few,TRBD1,TGTGCCAGCAGTCCTTGGGACAGCTACGAGCAGTACTTC,CASSPWDSYEQYF
TRBV29-1,TRBJ2-5,.,TRBD1,TGCAGCGCCCAAAGACAGGGGGCATCCTTGGGGGAGACCCAGTACTTC,CSAQRQGASLGETQYF
TRBV5-1,TRBJ2-1,.,TRBD2,TGCGCCAGCAGCTATACTAGCGGGAGCTCCTACAATGAGCAGTTCTTC,CASSYTSGSSYNEQFF
TRBV18,TRBJ1-2,.,TRBD1,TGTGCCAGCTCACCTGGGACAGGCCGAGAGGACGGCTACACCTTC,CASSPGTGREDGYTF
TRBV2,TRBJ2-2,few,TRBD2,TGTGCCAGCCGGACTAGTCGAACCGGGGAGCTGTTTTTT,CASRTSRTGELFF
TRBV29-1,TRBJ2-4,.,.,TGCAGCGTTTATACAGCGCCGCGGGGCAAAAACATTCAGTACTTC,CSVYTAPRGKNIQYF
TRBV7-7,TRBJ1-3,.,.,TGTGCCAGCAGCTTGGACAGAGGAAACACCATATATTTT,CASSLDRGNTIYF
TRBV7-9,TRBJ2-7,once,TRBD1,TGTGCCAGCAGCTTACGGGACAGGGGTACTCCGGGCGAGCAGTACTTC,CASSLRDRGTPGEQYF
TRBV9,TRBJ2-1,.,.,TGTGCCAGCAGCTTCAGGGGGGAGGGACTAGTCTACAATGAGCAGTTCTTC,CASSFRGEGLVYNEQFF
TRBV5-4,TRBJ2-7,.,TRBD2,TGTGCCAGCAGCTTGGTTATAGCGGGGGGACCTTACGAGCAGTACTTC,CASSLVIAGGPYEQYF
TRBV15,TRBJ2-3,.,TRBD2,TGTGCCACCCGGGGCCGGGGGGACGCTGATACGCAGTATTTT,CATRGRGDADTQYF
TRBV2,TRBJ2-7,.,.,TGTGCCAGCAGTGAAAGCGTGCTAGTTCTGTACTTC,CASSESVLVLYF
TRBV4-2,TRBJ2-1,.,TRBD2,TGTGCCAGCAGCCAAGACGGAGCGGGGGGGCCAAATGAGCAGTTCTTC,CASSQDGAGGPNEQFF
TRBV5-8,TRBJ1-5,.,.,TGTGCCAGCAGCTTGGCCGAGCAGGATAGCAATCAGCCCCAGCATTTT,CASSLAEQDSNQPQHF
TRBV9,TRBJ1-4,.,.,TGTGCCAGCAGCGTAGGTGGTGCAACTAATGAAAAACTGTTTTTT,CASSVGGATNEKLFF
TRBV5-1,TRBJ2-5,.,TRBD2,TGCGCCAGCAGCTTAGGCACTAGCGGGAGTGAGACCCAGTACTTC,CASSLGTSGSETQYF
TRBV11-2,TRBJ2-4,.,.,TGTGCCAGCAGCTCGACTGGAAACATTCAGTACTTC,CASSSTGNIQYF
TRBV18,TRBJ1-1,.,.,TGTGCCAGCTCACCCGCCGGAGGGATGAACACTGAAGCTTTCTTT,CASSPAGGMNTEAFF
TRBV7-9,TRBJ2-7,.,TRBD2,TGTGCCAGCAGCTTAGTTATGCGGACTAGCGGATCCTACGAGCAGTACTTC,CASSLVMRTSGSYEQYF
TRBV9,TRBJ2-3,.,.,TGTGCCAGCAGCGCCACCGGGACTCCAACAGATACGCAGTATTTT,CASSATGTPTDTQYF
TRBV6-6,TRBJ1-2,.,.,TGTGCCAGCGGTACAGGTGACTATGGCTACACCTTC,CASGTGDYGYTF
TRBV5-1,TRBJ1-4,.,.,TGCGCCAGCAGCTTGCGCTCAACTAATGAAAAACTGTTTTTT,CASSLRSTNEKLFF
TRBV11-3,TRBJ2-7,.,.,TGTGCCAGCAGCCCCGGGCGGGATGGGTCGCACGAGCAGTACTTC,CASSPGRDGSHEQYF
TRBV5-1,TRBJ2-7,.,.,TGCGCCAGCAGCCTGTCAGGGTTCTCTTCGGTATACGAGCAGTACTTC,CASSLSGFSSVYEQYF
TRBV5-4,TRBJ2-1,.,.,TGTGCCAGCAGCTTGGATAAGGGTTCCTACAATGAGCAGTTCTTC,CASSLDKGSYNEQFF
TRBV30,TRBJ2-7,.,.,TGTGCCTGGGGAGGGGACAGACATTACGAGCAGTACTTC,CAWGGDRHYEQYF
TRBV7-9,TRBJ1-4,.,.,TGTGCCAGCAGCTTAGGAGAGGGGCTTGGTGAAAAACTGTTTTTT,CASSLGEGLGEKLFF
TRBV6-5,TRBJ1-6,.,.,TGTGCCAGCAGTTATTCCCCCGGAAATTCACCCCTCCACTTT,CASSYSPGNSPLHF
TRBV7-2,TRBJ2-7,.,.,TGTGCCAGCGGGACTCCGCCTGGCGAGCAGTACTTC,CASGTPPGEQYF
TRBV5-6,TRBJ2-1,.,.,TGTGCCAGCAGCTTGACAGCCCGAGGTGAGCAGTTCTTC,CASSLTARGEQFF